The next 32 T cell receptor beta chains were all read from a single sample in a study of a mutant IDH1 vaccine in newly diagnosed glioma. Time point noted: week 11, during vaccination. Vaccinated patients received 300 ug of mutant IDH1 20-mer peptide per dose, with topical imiquimod. Here immunoSEQ multiplex PCR was the method, and the copy in TCRdb shows in-frame clones only, minus some. Of more than 50,000 clones listed, 89% are singletons. Antigens of these TCRs are unknown. This sample comprised PBMCs, obtained from a glioma patient whose treatment included an IDH1 peptide vaccine. These receptors all come from a man between 40 and 49 years old with glioma.

In its sample, this clone was seen a few times. The V and J genes are TRBV7-2 and TRBJ1-1; 10 nucleotides line up with TRBD1. The CDR3 totals 15 residues. Germline V gene data show CDR1 as SGHTA and CDR2 as FQGNSA. With V trimmed by 1 base and J by 3 bases, 2 bases remained unmatched. Here the CDR3 reads CASSLVGQGYTEAFF. As DNA, the CDR3 is TGTGCCAGCAGCTTAGTGGGACAGGGGTACACTGAAGCTTTCTTT. Full variable domain (outside the CDR3, taken from reference TRBV7-2 and TRBJ1-1): GAGVSQSPSNKVTEKGKDVELRCDPISGHTALYWYRQSLGQGLEFLIYFQGNSAPDKSGLPSDRFSAERTGGSVSTLTIQRTQQEDSAVYLCASSLVGQGYTEAFFGQGTRLTVV.

This chain connects TRBV5-1 to TRBJ1-1; TRBD1 matches at 8 bases. This CDR3 has 15 residues. V lost 4 bases and J lost 3; bases outside the gene matches: 8. The germline CDR1 and CDR2 sequences are SGHRS and YFSETQ. The CDR3 DNA reads as TGCGCCAGCAGCCCAGTCAGGGGGCAAGACACTGAAGCTTTCTTT. Residues: CASSPVRGQDTEAFF.

This chain joins TRBV28 and TRBJ1-2; 7 positions match TRBD1. This CDR3 has 15 amino acids. The J segment lost 1 base and the V segment lost 2 bases, leaving 4 bases of the junction unmatched. The germline V gene encodes CDR1 MDHEN and CDR2 SYDVKM. This CDR3 reads CASSLPGQNNYGYTF. The CDR3 DNA reads TGTGCCAGCAGTTTACCGGGACAGAATAACTATGGCTACACCTTC.

This chain joins TRBV10-3 and TRBJ2-2, with 10 positions matching TRBD2. The CDR3 totals 16 residues. V was clipped by 10 bases and J by 3 bases; unmatched bases: 11. The germline gives CDR1 ENHRY, CDR2 SYGVKD. The CDR3 nucleotides are TGTGCCACACCCGTTAGGAGCGGGGGGGACACCGGGGAGCTGTTTTTT. Translation: CATPVRSGGDTGELFF.

The V call is TRBV7-6, the J call TRBJ2-2; 9 bases map to TRBD1. This CDR3 is built from 14 residues. Trimming cost V 1 base and J 6 bases; bases outside gene matches: 0. Looked up from germline, CDR1 is SGHVS and CDR2 is FNYEAQ. CDR3 loop: CASSLGDRAGELFF. The CDR3 nucleotides read TGTGCCAGCAGCTTAGGGGACAGGGCCGGGGAGCTGTTTTTT.

This sequence joins TRBV7-2 and TRBJ2-5; D unresolved. Deletions cut 1 base from V and 2 bases from J, with 11 bases between. Germline V CDR1 and CDR2: SGHTA, FQGNSA. The CDR3 consists of 15 residues. Here the CDR3 DNA reads TGTGCCAGCAGCTTAGGGGCCCAGGTACAAGAGACCCAGTACTTC. Its protein is CASSLGAQVQETQYF.

The rearrangement links TRBV4-2 to TRBJ1-4; TRBD1 aligns across 8 bases. The CDR3 contains 16 residues. The V and J ends lost 1 base and 8 bases, in that order; junction bases with no gene match: 9. The germline V gene encodes CDR1 LGHNA and CDR2 YNFKEQ. CDR3 nucleotides: TGTGCCAGCAGCCAAGGTAGACAGGGGCGTCTCGAAAAACTGTTTTTT. It specifies CASSQGRQGRLEKLFF.

The chain employs TRBV5-1 and TRBJ2-6; 7 nucleotides agree with TRBD1. The germline V gene has CDR1 SGHRS and CDR2 YFSETQ. Trimming cost V 4 bases and J 2 bases; bases outside gene matches: 3. The length of the CDR3 is 15 residues. CDR3 bases: TGCGCCAGCAGCATAGACAGGGCTGGGGCCAACGTCCTGACTTTC. Residues: CASSIDRAGANVLTF.

The table lists this clone with a count of one. The chain links TRBV5-1 to TRBJ2-4; 10 bases align to TRBD2. Germline assignment: CDR1 SGHRS and CDR2 YFSETQ. After removal of 0 bases from V and 8 bases from J, the junction contained 14 bases not matched to a gene. The CDR3 is 18 amino acids. DNA for the CDR3: TGCGCCAGCAGCTTGGCCCCGAGCGGGAGGGCCTCGGGGGACATTCAGTACTTC. Protein product: CASSLAPSGRASGDIQYF.

The chain joins TRBV9 to TRBJ2-1, with a weak D call TRBD2 (6 bases). The germline V and J ends were trimmed by 3 bases and 12 bases, with 13 bases remaining between them. CDR3 length equals 12 residues. Germline V gene data show CDR1 as SGDLS and CDR2 as YYNGEE. CDR3 DNA sequence: TGTGCCAGCAGCGCGGAGGGTGGGGTGCAGTTCTTC. Its protein product is CASSAEGGVQFF.

This clone was picked up one time. The chain combines TRBV30 with TRBJ2-2; 10 nucleotides align to TRBD2. The V and J ends lost 5 bases and 3 bases, in that order; junction bases with no gene match: 3. Germline V gene data show CDR1 as GTSNPN and CDR2 as SVGIG (reference sequence). The CDR3 covers 14 residues. CDR3 nucleotides: TGTGCCTGGGCCGGGACTAGCGACACCGGGGAGCTGTTTTTT. It codes for CAWAGTSDTGELFF.

This chain connects TRBV5-1 to TRBJ2-1; 7 bases fit TRBD1. CDR1 SGHRS and CDR2 YFSETQ come from the germline V gene. V lost 1 base and J lost 7; bases outside the gene matches: 11. The CDR3 runs to 16 residues. The CDR3 spells CASSLSTGARGNEQFF. The CDR3 DNA reads as TGCGCCAGCAGCTTGAGTACAGGGGCGAGGGGGAATGAGCAGTTCTTC.

The gene calls are TRBV29-1 and TRBJ1-1; D not certain. Germline V gene sequence: CDR1 SQVTM, CDR2 ANQGSEA. Trimming removed 4 bases from V and 1 base from J, with 7 bases in between. The CDR3 contains 12 residues. The CDR3 region has the DNA TGCAGCGTTGTCGAGAAGAACACTGAAGCTTTCTTT. Protein sequence: CSVVEKNTEAFF.

The rearrangement uses TRBV18 and TRBJ2-7; 7 positions agree with TRBD1. V was clipped by 3 bases and J by 2 bases; unmatched bases: 10. The CDR3 extends over 16 amino acids. Germline V gives CDR1 KGHSH, CDR2 LQKENI. CDR3 region: CASSPYRDSLTYEQYF. The DNA for the CDR3 is TGTGCCAGCTCACCTTACCGGGACAGTCTCACCTACGAGCAGTACTTC.

The J gene is TRBJ1-5, the V gene TRBV6-5; D possibly corresponds to TRBD1 (5 bases). Deletions cut 6 bases from V and 4 bases from J, with 7 bases between. The CDR3 length is 12 residues. Per germline, CDR1 MNHEY and CDR2 SVGAGI. The CDR3 DNA is TGTGCCAGCAGAAAGGGGAATCAGCCCCAGCATTTT. Residues: CASRKGNQPQHF.

The V gene is TRBV7-3, the J gene TRBJ1-2, with unresolved D. Germline CDR1 reads SGHTA; CDR2 reads FQGTGA. V gave up 5 bases and J gave up 0 bases, with 10 bases separating them. This CDR3 is 14 amino acids long. The DNA for the CDR3 is TGTGCCAGCAGCCCGGACCCCTCTAACTATGGCTACACCTTC. Its protein is CASSPDPSNYGYTF. Variable domain in full (rest from reference TRBV7-3 and TRBJ1-2): GAGVSQTPSNKVTEKGKYVELRCDPISGHTALYWYRQSLGQGPEFLIYFQGTGAADDSGLPNDRFFAVRPEGSVSTLKIQRTERGDSAVYLCASSPDPSNYGYTFGSGTRLTVV.

The CDR3 DNA sequence: TGTGCCAGCACGGACAGGAACACTGAAGCTTTCTTT. Protein product: CASTDRNTEAFF. This chain uses TRBV25-1 with TRBJ1-1; D is possibly TRBD1 (6 bases). Trimming removed 7 bases from V and 1 base from J, with 7 bases in between. Germline CDR1 is MGHDK and CDR2 is SYGVNS. The CDR3 is 12 amino acids. The whole variable domain, filled in from reference TRBV25-1 and TRBJ1-1, reads EADIYQTPRYLVIGTGKKITLECSQTMGHDKMYWYQQDPGMELHLIHYSYGVNSTEKGDLSSESTVSRIRTEHFPLTLESARPSHTSQYLCASTDRNTEAFFGQGTRLTVV.

The chain carries TRBV19 and TRBJ1-2, with 9 bases that match TRBD1. Trimming took 5 bases from V and 4 from J; bases not matched to a gene: 11. This CDR3 is 16 amino acids long. CDR1 and CDR2 (germline): LNHDA, SQIVND (reference sequence). The CDR3 region has the DNA TGTGCCAGTAGTGGCCCGGGACAGGGTTTTTCCTATGGCTACACCTTC. As protein: CASSGPGQGFSYGYTF.

The J gene is TRBJ1-4, the V gene TRBV2, with 7 bases that match TRBD1. Per the germline V gene, CDR1 is SNHLY and CDR2 is FYNNEI. V shed 6 bases, J shed 7 bases, and the junction held 8 bases outside the gene matches. This CDR3 is built from 14 residues. For the CDR3, the DNA is TGTGCCAGCAGGACAGGGTCGGGGACTGAAAAACTGTTTTTT. Its protein product is CASRTGSGTEKLFF.

The DNA of the CDR3 is TGTGCCAGCAGCCAAGAAAAAAGACCGAACTCTGGAAACACCATATATTTT. It translates to CASSQEKRPNSGNTIYF. The V gene is TRBV4-2, the J gene TRBJ1-3; D not certain. V was cut by 0 bases and J by 0 bases, with 12 bases left in between. The CDR3 runs 17 residues. Germline loops: CDR1 LGHNA, CDR2 YNFKEQ.

This clone was seen once. This chain connects TRBV6-1 to TRBJ2-7; D unresolved. V was trimmed by 5 bases and J by 5 bases, leaving 10 bases between them. The CDR3 extends over 12 amino acids. Germline CDR1 MNHNS, CDR2 SASEGT. The CDR3 reads CASSWSRDEQYV. The CDR3 DNA sequence: TGTGCCAGCAGTTGGTCCCGCGACGAGCAGTACGTC.

This clone showed up just once. The chain is built from TRBV7-2 and TRBJ2-7; 7 bases fit TRBD1. CDR1 is SGHTA and CDR2 is FQGNSA in the germline V gene. The CDR3 sequence is 14 residues long. V gave up 1 base and J gave up 3 bases; unmatched junction bases: 3. CDR3 coding DNA: TGTGCCAGCAGCTTAGACCGGGACAGCTACGAGCAGTACTTC. Amino acid sequence: CASSLDRDSYEQYF. Filled out from reference TRBV7-2 and TRBJ2-7, the complete variable domain reads GAGVSQSPSNKVTEKGKDVELRCDPISGHTALYWYRQSLGQGLEFLIYFQGNSAPDKSGLPSDRFSAERTGGSVSTLTIQRTQQEDSAVYLCASSLDRDSYEQYFGPGTRLTVT.

V usage is TRBV11-2 and J usage is TRBJ2-5, with 7 bases that match TRBD2. Germline CDR1 reads SGHAT; CDR2 reads FQNNGV. The CDR3 runs 17 residues. V shed 2 bases and J 2 bases; nucleotides not matched to a gene: 11. The CDR3: CASSLPRRGYWQETQYF. The CDR3 nucleotides are TGTGCCAGCAGCTTACCACGGCGGGGGTACTGGCAAGAGACCCAGTACTTC.

This chain uses TRBV7-3 with TRBJ1-1, with 8 bases lining up with TRBD1. V was pared by 5 bases and J by 2 bases, with 4 bases of the junction left unmatched. Germline V gene data show CDR1 as SGHTA and CDR2 as FQGTGA. This CDR3 spans 14 amino acids. This CDR3 reads CASSRGQGNTEAFF. In DNA, the CDR3 is TGTGCCAGCAGCCGAGGACAGGGAAACACTGAAGCTTTCTTT.

The chain uses TRBV4-3 and TRBJ1-2; TRBD1 might be the D (5 bases). Trimming pared 1 base from V and 4 bases from J, leaving 16 bases between. Germline V gene data show CDR1 as LGHNA and CDR2 as YSLEER. The CDR3 length is 16 residues. CDR3 amino acids: CASSQGPGGEAYGYTF. CDR3 sequence (DNA): TGCGCCAGCAGCCAAGGCCCCGGAGGGGAGGCCTATGGCTACACCTTC.

J is TRBJ1-4 and V is TRBV7-2, with D possibly matching TRBD1 (6 bases). The CDR3 totals 15 residues. Germline CDR1 is SGHTA and CDR2 is FQGNSA. V dropped 6 bases and J dropped 7 bases, with 18 bases sitting between them. The DNA of the CDR3 is TGTGCCAGCAGGACGAATGCAGGGGCGCGTGAAAAACTGTTTTTT. This translates into CASRTNAGAREKLFF.

The V gene is TRBV6-1, the J gene TRBJ1-3; D ambiguous. Germline loops: CDR1 MNHNS, CDR2 SASEGT. The CDR3 extends over 13 amino acids. Trimming removed 1 base from V and 4 bases from J, with 5 bases in between. The CDR3 bases are TGTGCCAGCAGTGAAGAGGCAGGAAACACCATATATTTT. It yields the protein CASSEEAGNTIYF.

The chain's CDR3 is CATRTGSGNTIYF. The CDR3 DNA reads TGTGCCACCAGGACCGGCTCTGGAAACACCATATATTTT. The rearrangement uses TRBV2 and TRBJ1-3, with D unclear. Trimming cost V 10 bases and J 0 bases, with 10 bases left between them. Germline CDR1 and CDR2: SNHLY and FYNNEI. The CDR3 totals 13 residues.

The chain carries TRBV16 and TRBJ1-5; weak D call: TRBD1 (6 bases). Germline V gene lookup returns CDR1 KGHSY and CDR2 FQNENV. Trimming removed 6 bases from V and 4 bases from J, with 10 bases in between. CDR3 length equals 13 residues. The CDR3 is CASRPTGNQPQHF. The CDR3 DNA reads TGTGCCAGCAGACCGACAGGAAATCAGCCCCAGCATTTT.

This sequence joins TRBV10-3 and TRBJ1-2; unclear D gene. The CDR3 has 13 residues. In germline, CDR1 is ENHRY, CDR2 SYGVKD. V was trimmed by 4 bases and J by 2 bases, leaving 8 bases between them. The CDR3 protein is CAISANGNYGYTF. The DNA of the CDR3 is TGTGCCATCAGTGCTAACGGCAACTATGGCTACACCTTC.

This sequence joins TRBV27 and TRBJ2-7; TRBD1 might be the D (5 bases). The germline CDR1 and CDR2 sequences are MNHEY and SMNVEV (reference sequence). The V gene lost 2 bases and the J gene lost 2 bases, with 13 bases spanning the gap. This CDR3 is 15 amino acids long. The CDR3 sequence is CASSLGALYPYEQYF. The CDR3 DNA reads as TGTGCCAGCAGTTTAGGGGCCCTTTATCCCTACGAGCAGTACTTC.

The chain carries TRBV11-2 and TRBJ1-5; 7 bases are a match to TRBD1. The V and J ends lost 3 bases and 2 bases, in that order; junction bases with no gene match: 1. Germline CDR1 is SGHAT and CDR2 is FQNNGV. The CDR3 contains 14 residues. CDR3 nucleotides: TGTGCCAGCAGCTTCGGGACAGGCAATCAGCCCCAGCATTTT. This codes for CASSFGTGNQPQHF.